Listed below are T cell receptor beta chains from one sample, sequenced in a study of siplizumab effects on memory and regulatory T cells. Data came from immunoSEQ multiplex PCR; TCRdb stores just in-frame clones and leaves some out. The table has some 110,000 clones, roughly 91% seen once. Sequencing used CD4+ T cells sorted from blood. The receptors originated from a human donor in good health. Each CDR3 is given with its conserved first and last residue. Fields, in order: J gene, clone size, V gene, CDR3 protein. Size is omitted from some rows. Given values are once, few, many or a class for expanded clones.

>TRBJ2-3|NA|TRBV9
CASGQGGTQYF
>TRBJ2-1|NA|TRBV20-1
CSARDHSAQFF
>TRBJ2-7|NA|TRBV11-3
CASSPGTSGSSYEQYF
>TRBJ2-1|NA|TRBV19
CASSIGAGSYNEQFF
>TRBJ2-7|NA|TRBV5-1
CASSFEQGRGYEQYF
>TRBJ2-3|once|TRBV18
CASSPLRGPALSTDTQYF
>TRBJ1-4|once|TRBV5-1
CASGSATNEKLFF
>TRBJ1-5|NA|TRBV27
CASSFAVQPQHF
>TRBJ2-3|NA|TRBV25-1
CASSRTGSTDTQYF
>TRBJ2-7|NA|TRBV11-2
CASSLAVEQYF
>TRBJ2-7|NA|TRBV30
CAWTGGLYEQYF
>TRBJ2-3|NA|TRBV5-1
CASSSQAGTADTQYF
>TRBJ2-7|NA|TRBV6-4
CASSDSFNRGNEQYF
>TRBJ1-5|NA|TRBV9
CASSRDNDQPQHF
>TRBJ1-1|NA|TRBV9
CASSVVGGGEAFF
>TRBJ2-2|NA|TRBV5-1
CASSLVGGANTGELFF
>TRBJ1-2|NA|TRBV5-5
CASSFMGRANYGYTF